The rows below give T cell receptor beta chains drawn from one sample of a study of blood T cell repertoires in COVID-19. Measured with immunoSEQ multiplex PCR; TCRdb has only the in-frame clones, and not every one. The sample comprises 200,000 or so clones, around 86% of which are singletons, and approximately 7.2% rests with the top ten. Input material: PBMCs or T cells enriched from blood (not recorded which). These receptors all stem from a man in his thirties or forties in a cohort exposed to, infected with or recovered from COVID-19 (not recorded which). CDR3s include the opening cysteine and the closing phenylalanine or tryptophan. Each record gives: V gene, CDR3 length, J gene, CDR3 protein.

TRBV24-1	15	TRBJ1-5	CATSDPRTGSQPQHF
TRBV28	16	TRBJ2-7	CASTTPIGLASHEQYF
TRBV7-9	14	TRBJ1-2	CASSLATSGLGYTF
TRBV4-3	17	TRBJ2-1	CASSQEWGGGNYNEQFF
TRBV2	12	TRBJ1-1	CASGLGSTEAFF
TRBV27	14	TRBJ1-5	CASSWTGGNQPQHF
TRBV3-1/TRBV3-2	17	TRBJ2-4	CASSQDRGGLAKNIQYF
TRBV5-4	13	TRBJ2-1	CASRPGQGYEQFF
TRBV2	15	TRBJ2-3	CARSLLREGTDTQYF
TRBV5-1	15	TRBJ2-1	CASSFAGGGFNEQFF